This T cell receptor beta chain is from a study of blood T cell repertoires in COVID-19. Across the study: Spain, Italy and the United States supplied samples that represented acute and convalescent COVID-19. From T cells, B-cell-depleted T cells, or PBMCs came the material, which was cDNA or gDNA.

Per the authors' pipeline: The assay estimated nucleated cells by amplifying reference gene primers. Only in-frame clones appear in the TCRdb table, and some are missing; sequencing was by immunoSEQ multiplex PCR. D and trimming were read from the DNA, whereas the V and J calls and clone size are those reported in that table. This repertoire shows tens of thousands of clones, around 81% found once; its top ten account for approximately 20%. The CDR3 is made up of 15 amino acids. From germline, CDR1 is MNHNY and CDR2 SVGAGI (reference sequence). The V gene end was trimmed by 5 bases and the J gene end by 8 bases; junction bases not matched to a gene: 13.

The V call is TRBV6-6, the J call TRBJ1-2, with TRBD1 matching 8 bases. Material: peripheral blood. The TCR comes from an elderly woman with COVID-19, enrolled during active disease. The CDR3 bases are TGTGCCAGCAGTAATTCTCAGGGGGCTTATTGGGGCTACACCTTC. The encoded protein is CASSNSQGAYWGYTF.